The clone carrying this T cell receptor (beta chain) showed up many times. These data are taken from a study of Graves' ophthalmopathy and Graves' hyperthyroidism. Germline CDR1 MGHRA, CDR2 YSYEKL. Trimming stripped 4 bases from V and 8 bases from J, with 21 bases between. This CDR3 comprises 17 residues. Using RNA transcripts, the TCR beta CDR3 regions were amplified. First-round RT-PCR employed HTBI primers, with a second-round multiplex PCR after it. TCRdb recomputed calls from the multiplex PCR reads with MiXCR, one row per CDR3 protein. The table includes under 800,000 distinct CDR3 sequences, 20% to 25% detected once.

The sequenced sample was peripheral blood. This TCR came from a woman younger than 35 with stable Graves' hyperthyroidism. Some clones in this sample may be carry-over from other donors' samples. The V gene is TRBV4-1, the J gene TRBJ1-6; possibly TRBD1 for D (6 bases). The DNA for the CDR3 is TGCGCCAGCAGCCCACTACAGACTCAGGGGTCTTATTCACCCCTCCACTTT. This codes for CASSPLQTQGSYSPLHF.